The entry below describes one T cell receptor beta chain. The antigen remains unidentified. The data were taken from a study of CD8 T cells in ankylosing spondylitis. Study results and caveats: Relatively rare in peripheral blood, disease-linked clones were also CD8+. The study identified a TCR beta motif of fewer than 10 highly homologous variants that appeared characteristic of ankylosing spondylitis blood.

Each CDR3 protein gets one entry after TCRdb re-called the 5' RACE reads with MiXCR. The data hold under 450,000 distinct CDR3 sequences, with 17% observed a single time. The CDR3 totals 13 residues. The trim removed 4 bases at V and 4 bases at J, leaving 4 bases unmatched. Germline V CDR1 and CDR2: SGHKS, YYEKEE (reference sequence). The chain carries TRBV5-5 and TRBJ1-1; 7 bases map to TRBD1. Sequencing was done on a sample of blood, either unsorted or a sorted T cell fraction (not recorded which). The clonotype was recovered from a male donor with ankylosing spondylitis. Here the CDR3 reads CASSGTGATEAFF. The DNA for the CDR3 is TGTGCCAGCAGCGGTACAGGGGCCACTGAAGCTTTCTTT. Drawing the rest from reference TRBV5-5 and TRBJ1-1, the complete variable domain is DAGVTQSPTHLIKTRGQQVTLRCSPISGHKSVSWYQQVLGQGPQFIFQYYEKEERGRGNFPDRFSARQFPNYSSELNVNALLLGDSALYLCASSGTGATEAFFGQGTRLTVV.